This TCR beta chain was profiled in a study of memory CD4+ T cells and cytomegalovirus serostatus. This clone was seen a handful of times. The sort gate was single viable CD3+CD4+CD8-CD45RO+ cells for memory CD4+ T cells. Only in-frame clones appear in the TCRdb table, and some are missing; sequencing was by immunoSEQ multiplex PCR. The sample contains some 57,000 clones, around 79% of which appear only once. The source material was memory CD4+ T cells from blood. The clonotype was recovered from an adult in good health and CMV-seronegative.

Written as DNA, the CDR3 is TGTGCCAGCAGTGAAGACGAGACAAAGGAGACCCAGTACTTC. This gives the protein CASSEDETKETQYF. The rearrangement joins TRBV2 to TRBJ2-5; D uncertain. Trimming took 1 base from V and 5 from J, leaving 11 bases between them. The CDR3 extends over 14 amino acids. Germline-derived CDR1 and CDR2 are SNHLY and FYNNEI. The entire variable domain, with the rest obtained from reference TRBV2 and TRBJ2-5, is as follows: EPEVTQTPSHQVTQMGQEVILRCVPISNHLYFYWYRQILGQKVEFLVSFYNNEISEKSEIFDDQFSVERPDGSNFTLKIRSTKLEDSAMYFCASSEDETKETQYFGPGTRLLVL.